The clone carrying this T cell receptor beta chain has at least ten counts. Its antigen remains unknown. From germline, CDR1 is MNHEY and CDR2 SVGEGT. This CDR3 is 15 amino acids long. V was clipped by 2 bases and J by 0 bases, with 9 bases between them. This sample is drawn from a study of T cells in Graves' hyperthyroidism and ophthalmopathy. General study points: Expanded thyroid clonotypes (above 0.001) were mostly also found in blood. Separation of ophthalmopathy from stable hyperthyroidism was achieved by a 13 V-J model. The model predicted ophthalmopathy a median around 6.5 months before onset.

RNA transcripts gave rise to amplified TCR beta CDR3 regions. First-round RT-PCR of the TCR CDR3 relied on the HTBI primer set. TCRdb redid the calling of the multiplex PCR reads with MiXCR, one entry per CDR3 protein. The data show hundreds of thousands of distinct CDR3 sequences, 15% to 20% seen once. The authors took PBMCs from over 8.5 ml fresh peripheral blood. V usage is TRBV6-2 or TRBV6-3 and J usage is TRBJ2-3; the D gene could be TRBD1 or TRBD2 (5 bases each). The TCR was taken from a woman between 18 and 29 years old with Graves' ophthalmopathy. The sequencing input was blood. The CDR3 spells CASSYGTVSTDTQYF. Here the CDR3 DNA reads TGTGCCAGCAGTTACGGGACGGTAAGCACAGATACGCAGTATTTT.